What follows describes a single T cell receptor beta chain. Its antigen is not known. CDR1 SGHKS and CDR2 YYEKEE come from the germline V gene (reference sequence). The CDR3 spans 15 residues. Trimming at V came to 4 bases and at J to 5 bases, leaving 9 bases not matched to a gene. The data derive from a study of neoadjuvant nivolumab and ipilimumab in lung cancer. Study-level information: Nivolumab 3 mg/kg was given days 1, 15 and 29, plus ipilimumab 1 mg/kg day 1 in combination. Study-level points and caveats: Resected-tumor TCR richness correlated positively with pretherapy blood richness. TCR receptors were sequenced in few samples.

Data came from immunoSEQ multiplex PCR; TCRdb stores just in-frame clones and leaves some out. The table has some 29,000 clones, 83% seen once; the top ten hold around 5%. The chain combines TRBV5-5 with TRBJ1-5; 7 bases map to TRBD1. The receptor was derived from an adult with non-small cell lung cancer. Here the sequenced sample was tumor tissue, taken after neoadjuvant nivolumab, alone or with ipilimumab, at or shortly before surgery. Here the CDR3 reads CASSVGGEGYQPQHF. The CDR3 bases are TGTGCCAGCAGCGTAGGGGGCGAGGGATATCAGCCCCAGCATTTT.